This T cell receptor beta chain derives from a study of radiotherapy plus CTLA-4 blockade in lung cancer. The wider study: Objective responses were recorded in over 15% of patients, with disease control recorded in less than 40%.

This clone has a handful of counts. Its specificity is not known. Treatment of patients with chemo-refractory metastatic non-small-cell lung cancer consisted of focal radiation plus CTLA-4 blockade with ipilimumab. V was trimmed by 2 bases and J by 7 bases, leaving 24 bases between them. The V gene's germline CDR1 is GTSNPN and CDR2 SVGIG (reference sequence). The CDR3 is 17 residues long. Overall study results and limits: After treatment with radiotherapy plus ipilimumab, TCR clones that came from the tumor expanded in blood.

The data were produced by immunoSEQ multiplex PCR, yet TCRdb's version contains in-frame clones alone and is incomplete. Here the sample spans 80,000 or so clones, around 78% being singletons. The chain couples TRBV30 to TRBJ1-5; unclear D gene. This sequence originates from a human donor with non-small cell lung cancer who had a partial response to radiotherapy plus ipilimumab. Some clones in this sample may be carry-over from other donors' samples. The sample consisted of peripheral blood, taken from a patient treated with radiotherapy plus ipilimumab. CDR3 protein: CAWSLGEGNLIGQPQHF. CDR3 DNA: TGTGCCTGGAGTTTAGGAGAGGGTAACCTCATTGGGCAGCCCCAGCATTTT.